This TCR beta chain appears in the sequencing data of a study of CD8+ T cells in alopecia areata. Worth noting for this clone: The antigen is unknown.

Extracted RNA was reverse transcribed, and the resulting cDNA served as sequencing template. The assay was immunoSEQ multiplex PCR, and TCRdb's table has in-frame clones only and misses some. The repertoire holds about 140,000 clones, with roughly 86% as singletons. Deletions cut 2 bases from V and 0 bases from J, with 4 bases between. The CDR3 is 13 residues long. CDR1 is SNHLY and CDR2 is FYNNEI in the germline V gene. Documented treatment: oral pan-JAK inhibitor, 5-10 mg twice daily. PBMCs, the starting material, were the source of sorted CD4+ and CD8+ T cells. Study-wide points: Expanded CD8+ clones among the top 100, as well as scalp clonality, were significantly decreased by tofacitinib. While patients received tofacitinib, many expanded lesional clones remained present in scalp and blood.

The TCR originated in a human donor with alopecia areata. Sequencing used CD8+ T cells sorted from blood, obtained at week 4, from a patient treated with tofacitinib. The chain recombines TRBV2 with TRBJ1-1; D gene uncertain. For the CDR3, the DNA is TGTGCCAGCAGTGAATGGTTGAACACTGAAGCTTTCTTT. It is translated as CASSEWLNTEAFF.